The 31 T cell receptor beta chains reported below all come from one sample, sequenced in a study of identical twins listed by TCRdb under 2016. The library was obtained by 5' RACE. Sequencing used an Illumina HiSeq 2000. The public reads were quality trimmed at Q25 with fastp and then assembled into clones with MiXCR by TCRdb, keeping productive beta chains. Entries are consolidated by CDR3 protein sequence, retaining the most common genes and DNA. This sample is represented by roughly 700,000 distinct CDR3 sequences; under 9% of them were singletons. The ten largest account for roughly 0.9% of the sample. The same data also went into a second study, on yellow fever vaccine responses in identical twins.

Sequencing was done on a sample of PBMCs. These receptors originate from a woman aged 18-29 years in good health.

CDR3 coding DNA: TGCGCCAGCAGCCAAGATCGGGGCGGGGGTCTGTACGAGCAGTACTTC. Protein: CASSQDRGGGLYEQYF. This rearrangement joins TRBV4-1 to TRBJ2-7, with 7 bases that match TRBD2. V was clipped by 0 bases and J by 4 bases; unmatched bases: 9. The CDR3 sequence is 16 residues long. In germline, CDR1 is MGHRA, CDR2 YSYEKL.

This clonotype turned up a few times. The chain is built from TRBV6-2 or TRBV6-3 and TRBJ2-7; no definite D call. V dropped 2 bases and J dropped 3 bases, with 8 bases sitting between them. The CDR3 is 13 residues long. CDR1 is MNHEY, CDR2 SVGEGT, per germline. CDR3 residues: CASSYDTFYEQYF. Written as DNA, the CDR3 is TGTGCCAGCAGTTACGACACTTTCTACGAGCAGTACTTC.

In regard to this clonotype: At one of its ends the junction is not consistent with the germline gene, which may arise from a read error. The rearrangement uses TRBV27 and TRBJ2-7; weak D call: TRBD1 (7 bases). The CDR3 is made up of 14 amino acids. The V gene's germline CDR1 is MNHEY and CDR2 SMNVEV (reference sequence). The CDR3 bases are TGTGCCAGCAGTTTGGGTGGACAGGACTACGAGCACTACTTC. Its translation: CASSLGGQDYEHYF.

V is TRBV7-9 and J is TRBJ2-6; 9 bases are a match to TRBD1. The V gene end was trimmed by 8 bases and the J gene end by 4 bases; junction bases not matched to a gene: 9. There are 16 residues in the CDR3. The germline gives CDR1 SEHNR, CDR2 FQNEAQ (reference sequence). The CDR3 DNA reads as TGTGCCAGCGAAGGAACAGGGGGCCCCGGGGCCAACGTCCTGACTTTC. It yields the protein CASEGTGGPGANVLTF.

This chain uses TRBV18 with TRBJ2-6, with TRBD2 as a possible D gene (5 bases). In germline, CDR1 is KGHSH, CDR2 LQKENI. Trimming left V 3 bases short and J 2 bases short, with 8 bases between. The CDR3 extends over 15 amino acids. CDR3 sequence reads: CASSPGMAGANVLTF. CDR3 sequence (DNA): TGTGCCAGCTCACCCGGGATGGCTGGGGCCAACGTCCTGACTTTC. The variable domain in full, with the rest retrieved from reference TRBV18 and TRBJ2-6, is NAGVMQNPRHLVRRRGQEARLRCSPMKGHSHVYWYRQLPEEGLKFMVYLQKENIIDESGMPKERFSAEFPKEGPSILRIQQVVRGDSAAYFCASSPGMAGANVLTFGAGSRLTVL.

With respect to this clonotype: A much larger clone sits a single nucleotide away, making a read error possible. V gene TRBV28 combines with J gene TRBJ2-1; TRBD1 matches at 7 bases. Germline lookup yields CDR1 MDHEN and CDR2 SYDVKM. The CDR3 spans 12 residues. The CDR3 coding sequence is TGTGCCAGCAGTTCCAGGACAGGCGTGCAGTCCTTC. This codes for CASSSRTGVQSF.

This clonotype has a count of ten or more. J is TRBJ2-3 and V is TRBV11-2; TRBD1 matches 7 bases. CDR3 length: 15 amino acids. V lost 1 base and J lost 7; bases outside the gene matches: 8. CDR1 is SGHAT and CDR2 is FQNNGV in the germline V gene. This chain's CDR3 is CASSLVPEGAHTQYF. CDR3 DNA: TGTGCCAGCAGCTTAGTACCCGAGGGGGCTCATACGCAGTATTTT.

This clonotype was seen a few times. The V call is TRBV5-1, the J call TRBJ2-7, with D hard to call. Trimming pared 3 bases from V and 2 bases from J, leaving 12 bases between. The CDR3 is 14 amino acids. The germline V gene encodes CDR1 SGHRS and CDR2 YFSETQ. In nucleotides, the CDR3 is TGCGCCAGCAGCTCCGACGGCTTTACCTACGAGCAGTACTTC. Its protein is CASSSDGFTYEQYF. Full variable domain (remainder filled in from reference TRBV5-1 and TRBJ2-7): KAGVTQTPRYLIKTRGQQVTLSCSPISGHRSVSWYQQTPGQGLQFLFEYFSETQRNKGNFPGRFSGRQFSNSRSEMNVSTLELGDSALYLCASSSDGFTYEQYFGPGTRLTVT.

J is TRBJ2-7 and V is TRBV27; 13 bases are shared with TRBD2. Germline CDR1 is MNHEY and CDR2 is SMNVEV (reference sequence). V lost 6 bases, J lost 3 bases, and 11 bases stayed unmatched. The CDR3 is 17 residues long. The CDR3 sequence: CASRPGLAGQGRYEQYF. CDR3 DNA sequence: TGTGCCAGCAGACCGGGACTAGCGGGGCAAGGCCGCTACGAGCAGTACTTC.

This sequence joins TRBV15 and TRBJ2-3; no clear D. The V and J ends lost 3 bases and 1 base respectively, with 11 bases between them. There are 15 residues in the CDR3. CDR1 and CDR2 from the germline V gene are LNHNV and YYDKDF (reference sequence). CDR3 residues: CATSSLFLGTDTQYF. As DNA, the CDR3 is TGTGCCACCAGCAGTCTATTCCTAGGCACAGATACGCAGTATTTT.

This clonotype turned up a few times. The J gene is TRBJ2-7, the V gene TRBV7-3; 10 nucleotides agree with TRBD1. The germline CDR1 and CDR2 sequences are SGHTA and FQGTGA. The CDR3 spans 12 residues. The J segment lost 9 bases and the V segment lost 4 bases, leaving 3 bases of the junction unmatched. CDR3 DNA: TGTGCCAGCAGCTCGCGGACAGGGGGGCAGTACTTC. This gives the protein CASSSRTGGQYF.

This clonotype showed up many times. The rearrangement joins TRBV4-3 to TRBJ2-6, with D perhaps matching TRBD1 (6 bases). The V gene's germline CDR1 is LGHNA and CDR2 YSLEER. There are 17 residues in the CDR3. V lost 4 bases and J lost 0, with 13 bases in between. The CDR3 protein is CASSPGQSSSGANVLTF. CDR3 sequence (DNA): TGCGCCAGCAGCCCCGGACAGAGCAGCTCTGGGGCCAACGTCCTGACTTTC.

In its sample, this clonotype was seen a few times. The chain uses TRBV7-2 and TRBJ2-1; D ambiguous. Germline CDR1 is SGHTA and CDR2 is FQGNSA. The germline V and J ends were trimmed by 6 bases and 4 bases, with 10 bases remaining between them. The CDR3 runs 13 residues. This CDR3 is CASRYDGYNEQFF. For the CDR3, the DNA is TGTGCCAGCAGATACGACGGATACAATGAGCAGTTCTTC.

This clonotype showed up many times. The V call is TRBV12-3 or TRBV12-4, the J call TRBJ2-2, with TRBD1 matching 7 bases. This CDR3 is 14 amino acids long. Trimming removed 2 bases from V and 6 bases from J; junction bases left unmatched: 3. CDR3 coding DNA: TGTGCCAGCAGTTTACGGACAGGCGCCGGGGAGCTGTTTTTT. Protein: CASSLRTGAGELFF.

The table lists this clonotype with a few counts. The V and J genes are TRBV20-1 and TRBJ2-2; D may match TRBD1 or TRBD2 (6 bases each). The CDR3 is 15 amino acids. Trimming pared 2 bases from V and 0 bases from J, leaving 10 bases between. From germline, CDR1 is DFQATT and CDR2 SNEGSKA (reference sequence). The CDR3, as DNA: TGCAGTGCTAGACACGGGGGCCCGAACACCGGGGAGCTGTTTTTT. This encodes CSARHGGPNTGELFF.

This clonotype was recorded at least ten times. The chain joins TRBV9 to TRBJ1-2, with D tentatively TRBD1 (5 bases). Trimming took 3 bases from V and 4 from J, leaving 13 bases between them. The length of the CDR3 is 14 residues. Germline-derived CDR1 and CDR2 are SGDLS and YYNGEE. CDR3 region: CASSALRDFYGYTF. The DNA for the CDR3 is TGTGCCAGCAGCGCCCTCAGGGACTTCTATGGCTACACCTTC.

This clonotype was counted ten times or more. The rearrangement uses TRBV20-1 and TRBJ2-3; possible D gene TRBD2, 6 bases. Germline V gives CDR1 DFQATT, CDR2 SNEGSKA (reference sequence). The CDR3 is made up of 11 amino acids. CDR3: CSGSWADTQYF. DNA for the CDR3: TGCAGCGGGAGCTGGGCAGATACGCAGTATTTT.

As DNA, the CDR3 is TGCAGTGCTAGAGGCAGGGGCGAGACCCAGTACTTC. As protein: CSARGRGETQYF. The chain recombines TRBV20-1 with TRBJ2-5; TRBD1 might be the D (6 bases). This CDR3 comprises 12 residues. Trimming removed 1 base from V and 5 bases from J, with 8 bases in between. Germline lookup yields CDR1 DFQATT and CDR2 SNEGSKA (reference sequence).

In its sample, this clonotype was seen a few times. The chain uses TRBV9 and TRBJ1-5; D unclear. The CDR3 length is 16 residues. With 0 bases removed from V and 0 bases from J, the gap between germline ends came to 10 bases. The germline CDR1 and CDR2 sequences are SGDLS and YYNGEE. Here the CDR3 reads CASSVVVHLSNQPQHF. The CDR3 region has the DNA TGTGCCAGCAGCGTAGTGGTACACCTTAGCAATCAGCCCCAGCATTTT.

This clonotype was seen at least ten times. This chain connects TRBV6-2 or TRBV6-3 to TRBJ2-2, with D unclear. This CDR3 region has 13 residues. The ends were cut back, 7 bases at V and 6 bases at J, with 12 bases in the middle. Germline V lookup: CDR1 MNHEY, CDR2 SVGEGT. CDR3 region: CASTLQIPGELFF. The CDR3 nucleotides read TGTGCCAGCACCCTACAGATACCCGGGGAGCTGTTTTTT.

The V and J genes are TRBV12-3 or TRBV12-4 and TRBJ1-1; possible D gene TRBD1, 6 bases. V was clipped by 6 bases and J by 0 bases, with 20 bases between them. The CDR3 has 17 amino acids. As DNA, the CDR3 is TGTGCCAGCAGCGCCCTACGGTCAGGGGTATTGAACACTGAAGCTTTCTTT. Amino acid sequence: CASSALRSGVLNTEAFF.

The chain uses TRBV5-5 and TRBJ2-2; the D gene is possibly TRBD1 (6 bases). Germline lookup yields CDR1 SGHKS and CDR2 YYEKEE (reference sequence). The CDR3 extends over 15 amino acids. The ends were cut back, 5 bases at V and 3 bases at J, with 14 bases in the middle. As DNA, the CDR3 is TGTGCCAGCAGGAGTACAGGGTTTTACACCGGGGAGCTGTTTTTT. It codes for CASRSTGFYTGELFF.

This clonotype was counted at least ten times. This rearrangement joins TRBV5-1 to TRBJ1-2; D perhaps matches TRBD1 (6 bases). The CDR3 is made up of 13 amino acids. The germline CDR1 and CDR2 sequences are SGHRS and YFSETQ. Trimming cost V 3 bases and J 2 bases, with 8 bases left between them. CDR3 residues: CASSSGQNYGYTF. Here the CDR3 DNA reads TGCGCCAGCAGCTCCGGACAGAACTATGGCTACACCTTC.

This chain uses TRBV3-1 with TRBJ1-1; a possible D gene is TRBD1 (5 bases). The V and J ends lost 4 bases and 6 bases respectively, with 24 bases between them. The CDR3 has 17 residues. Looked up from germline, CDR1 is LGHDT and CDR2 is YNNKEL (reference sequence). The CDR3 reads CASSPLGALAGRAEAFF. The CDR3 DNA is TGTGCCAGCAGCCCCCTTGGGGCCCTTGCTGGTCGTGCTGAAGCTTTCTTT.

In its sample, this clonotype was seen a few times. The gene calls are TRBV10-3 and TRBJ2-5, with D perhaps matching TRBD1 (5 bases). The germline V gene has CDR1 ENHRY and CDR2 SYGVKD. V lost 3 bases, J lost 3 bases, and 5 bases lay in between. The CDR3 contains 12 residues. The CDR3 here is CAISEGEETQYF. As DNA, the CDR3 is TGTGCCATCAGTGAAGGGGAAGAGACCCAGTACTTC.

The chain recombines TRBV7-6 with TRBJ1-6; D uncertain. Germline V gene lookup returns CDR1 SGHVS and CDR2 FNYEAQ. V lost 3 bases, J lost 6 bases, and 12 bases lay in between. This CDR3 region has 15 residues. This CDR3 is CASSLKVGFNSPLHF. The CDR3 region has the DNA TGTGCCAGCAGCTTGAAAGTGGGATTTAATTCACCCCTCCACTTT.

The chain carries TRBV7-2 and TRBJ2-1; unclear D gene. The CDR3 has 15 residues. Germline V gives CDR1 SGHTA, CDR2 FQGNSA. V shed 4 bases and J shed 1 base, with 11 bases lying between them. The CDR3: CASSWTATSYNEQFF. The CDR3 bases are TGTGCCAGCAGCTGGACGGCGACTTCCTACAATGAGCAGTTCTTC.

The chain is built from TRBV15 and TRBJ2-7; TRBD1 might be the D (6 bases). Germline V gives CDR1 LNHNV, CDR2 YYDKDF (reference sequence). CDR3 length equals 13 residues. V lost 0 bases to trimming and J lost 6 bases, with 9 bases between them. The CDR3 loop is CATSRDWGREQYF. The CDR3 DNA reads as TGTGCCACCAGCAGAGATTGGGGGCGCGAGCAGTACTTC.

This chain uses TRBV3-1 with TRBJ2-1; 11 bases line up with TRBD2. Germline assignment: CDR1 LGHDT and CDR2 YNNKEL (reference sequence). CDR3 size: 16 residues. The junction had 6 bases not matched to a gene; V was cut back by 6 bases and J by 2 bases. The CDR3 DNA reads TGTGCCAGCAGTGCTATAGCGGGGGGGGCCTACAATGAGCAGTTCTTC. Its protein product is CASSAIAGGAYNEQFF.

The chain is built from TRBV7-6 and TRBJ2-1; D gene unclear. This CDR3 region has 17 residues. V was cut by 2 bases and J by 3 bases, with 17 bases left in between. CDR1 SGHVS and CDR2 FNYEAQ come from the germline V gene. Here the CDR3 reads CASSLSRSTPRYNEQFF. The CDR3 region has the DNA TGTGCCAGCAGCTTATCTCGTTCCACACCCCGCTACAATGAGCAGTTCTTC.

V is TRBV14 and J is TRBJ2-2, with 11 bases aligning to TRBD2. This CDR3 is 18 amino acids long. V lost 0 bases to trimming and J lost 5 bases; unmatched junction nucleotides: 8. Germline V gene data show CDR1 as SGHDN and CDR2 as FVKESK. CDR3 sequence reads: CASSQDPLAGVGTGELFF. The CDR3 DNA reads TGTGCCAGCAGCCAAGACCCACTAGCGGGAGTCGGAACCGGGGAGCTGTTTTTT.